This note documents a single T cell receptor (beta chain) sequence. The target antigen is unknown. These data belong to a study of cytomegalovirus exposure and HLA in healthy donors. Primers: 60 Vbeta forward and 13 Jbeta reverse. TCRdb's copy holds only in-frame clones and misses some; the assay was immunoSEQ multiplex PCR. The sample yields fewer than 100,000 clones, around 80% seen once. Regarding the study as a whole: Serostatus for CMV was the only available immune exposure information.

The sequencing sample was made of PBMCs. This clonotype originated in a male donor in good health and CMV-seropositive.

The CDR3 DNA is TGTGCCTGGAGTCGGGGAGGGAACACTGAAGCTTTCTTT. Amino acid sequence: CAWSRGGNTEAFF. The chain has TRBV30 and TRBJ1-1; D unclear. The CDR3 consists of 13 residues. Germline-derived CDR1 and CDR2 are GTSNPN and SVGIG (reference sequence). Trimming left V 2 bases short and J 1 base short, with 8 bases between.